One sample yielded the 19 T cell receptor beta chains listed below, sequenced in a study of cytomegalovirus exposure and HLA in healthy donors (TCRdb year 2017). The library was obtained by the immunoSEQ multiplex PCR assay. TCRdb mirrors the immuneACCESS table, restricted to in-frame sequences. Some clones are absent from its copies; in checked studies, under half trace to an unresolved V gene, and the reason for the others is unknown. For this sample there are approximately 220,000 clones; approximately 90% appear just once. Roughly 1% of the sample is in the top ten clones. Sample: PBMCs. The receptors derive from a woman under 30 in good health and CMV-seronegative.

Here the CDR3 reads CASSVADYSYEQYF. CDR3 sequence (DNA): TGCGCCAGCAGCGTTGCCGACTACTCCTACGAGCAGTACTTC. The chain combines TRBV5-1 with TRBJ2-7; possible D gene TRBD2, 5 bases. The germline V gene has CDR1 SGHRS and CDR2 YFSETQ. This CDR3 spans 14 amino acids. Trimming removed 4 bases at V and 0 bases at J, with 11 bases between. Full variable domain (missing parts from reference TRBV5-1 and TRBJ2-7): KAGVTQTPRYLIKTRGQQVTLSCSPISGHRSVSWYQQTPGQGLQFLFEYFSETQRNKGNFPGRFSGRQFSNSRSEMNVSTLELGDSALYLCASSVADYSYEQYFGPGTRLTVT.

The chain's CDR3 is CASSFIAGDYSNQPQHF. DNA of the CDR3: TGTGCCAGCAGCTTCATAGCGGGAGATTATAGCAATCAGCCCCAGCATTTT. The chain uses TRBV5-6 and TRBJ1-5, with D unresolved. This CDR3 region has 17 residues. The V end was cut by 2 bases, the J end by 0 bases, with 15 bases between. Germline V CDR1 and CDR2: SGHDT, YYEEEE.

This clone was detected a few times. V usage is TRBV19 and J usage is TRBJ1-6; 12 positions agree with TRBD1. The CDR3 runs 16 residues. V was pared by 5 bases and J by 9 bases, with 8 bases of the junction left unmatched. In germline, CDR1 is LNHDA, CDR2 SQIVND (reference sequence). The CDR3 loop is CASSGRDRGQSSPLHF. The CDR3 DNA follows: TGTGCCAGTAGTGGACGGGACAGGGGGCAGAGTTCACCCCTCCACTTT.

This clone appeared once. This rearrangement joins TRBV7-6 to TRBJ2-1; 8 bases agree with TRBD2. The germline CDR1 and CDR2 sequences are SGHVS and FNYEAQ. V dropped 4 bases and J dropped 2; count of bases not matched to a gene: 4. The CDR3 has 15 amino acids. For the CDR3, the DNA is TGTGCCAGCAGCTGGGGGACTAGACCCTACAATGAGCAGTTCTTC. Its translation: CASSWGTRPYNEQFF.

The V gene is TRBV5-1, the J gene TRBJ1-4; 10 bases align to TRBD1. CDR3 length equals 18 residues. Germline CDR1 and CDR2: SGHRS and YFSETQ. With 4 bases clipped from V and 6 bases from J, the junction kept 15 bases outside the gene matches. CDR3 coding DNA: TGCGCCAGCAGCCGGTGGACAGGGGGGTTTGGTGGTGATGAAAAACTGTTTTTT. Encoded protein: CASSRWTGGFGGDEKLFF.

The chain recombines TRBV18 with TRBJ2-5; 15 bases are shared with TRBD2. Germline V lookup: CDR1 KGHSH, CDR2 LQKENI. V lost 3 bases to trimming and J lost 4 bases; unmatched junction nucleotides: 0. This CDR3 is 15 amino acids long. In DNA form, the CDR3 reads TGTGCCAGCTCACCGGGACTAGCGGGAGGAGAGACCCAGTACTTC. Translation gives CASSPGLAGGETQYF.

This sequence joins TRBV27 and TRBJ2-2; tentative D call: TRBD2 (5 bases). Germline V CDR1 and CDR2: MNHEY, SMNVEV (reference sequence). Trimming removed 3 bases from V and 7 bases from J, with 15 bases in between. The CDR3 consists of 15 residues. CDR3 region: CASSLKQVGVGELFF. In DNA form, the CDR3 reads TGTGCCAGCAGTTTGAAGCAGGTGGGAGTCGGGGAGCTGTTTTTT.

The chain carries TRBV5-1 and TRBJ2-1; 9 nucleotides line up with TRBD1. With 3 bases clipped from V and 7 bases from J, the junction kept 11 bases outside the gene matches. Germline CDR1 SGHRS, CDR2 YFSETQ. The CDR3 is 16 amino acids. The CDR3 DNA reads as TGCGCCAGCAGCTCGGTCCCGGGACAGGGAAGGAATGAGCAGTTCTTC. Translation: CASSSVPGQGRNEQFF.

This clone was observed once. The V and J genes are TRBV14 and TRBJ2-7; TRBD1 matches 7 bases. Trimming at V came to 0 bases and at J to 0 bases, leaving 14 bases not matched to a gene. There are 19 residues in the CDR3. The germline gives CDR1 SGHDN, CDR2 FVKESK. CDR3 DNA: TGTGCCAGCAGCCAAGATATATCGATGGGACAGCTTAACTCCTACGAGCAGTACTTC. It specifies CASSQDISMGQLNSYEQYF.

As to this clone: The sample has other DNA sequences that encode this CDR3 too. The chain joins TRBV2 to TRBJ2-7; 9 bases align to TRBD2. CDR3 length: 15 amino acids. Germline V gene data show CDR1 as SNHLY and CDR2 as FYNNEI. V lost 1 base to trimming and J lost 2 bases; unmatched junction nucleotides: 3. CDR3 sequence: CASSEGRGRAYEQYF. The CDR3 region has the DNA TGTGCCAGCAGTGAAGGGCGCGGGAGGGCCTACGAGCAGTACTTC.

This clone was counted between two and nine times. The rearrangement links TRBV9 to TRBJ1-1; 8 bases agree with TRBD1. The V and J ends lost 4 bases and 5 bases, in that order; junction bases with no gene match: 4. The CDR3 covers 13 residues. Germline values: CDR1 SGDLS, CDR2 YYNGEE. The CDR3 sequence is CASSTGGGTEAFF. The CDR3, as DNA: TGTGCCAGCAGCACAGGGGGGGGAACTGAAGCTTTCTTT. The entire variable domain, with the rest obtained from reference TRBV9 and TRBJ1-1, is as follows: DSGVTQTPKHLITATGQRVTLRCSPRSGDLSVYWYQQSLDQGLQFLIQYYNGEERAKGNILERFSAQQFPDLHSELNLSSLELGDSALYFCASSTGGGTEAFFGQGTRLTVV.

V usage is TRBV2 and J usage is TRBJ1-1, with D possibly TRBD1 on 5 matching bases. The CDR3 is made up of 14 amino acids. V gave up 6 bases and J gave up 1 base, with 12 bases separating them. Per germline, CDR1 SNHLY and CDR2 FYNNEI. The CDR3 is CASRAYQGNTEAFF. Written as DNA, the CDR3 is TGTGCCAGCAGGGCTTATCAGGGGAACACTGAAGCTTTCTTT.

The V and J genes are TRBV27 and TRBJ2-5; the D is unclear. Germline CDR1 is MNHEY and CDR2 is SMNVEV (reference sequence). Trimming pared 0 bases from V and 4 bases from J, leaving 12 bases between. The CDR3 has 15 amino acids. Here the CDR3 reads CASSLSRKFGETQYF. The CDR3 nucleotides are TGTGCCAGCAGTTTATCGAGAAAGTTCGGAGAGACCCAGTACTTC.

The chain couples TRBV27 to TRBJ2-2, with D possibly matching TRBD2 (5 bases). Germline loops: CDR1 MNHEY, CDR2 SMNVEV (reference sequence). The CDR3 is made up of 15 amino acids. V was shortened by 6 bases and J by 6 bases, with 17 bases between the two germline ends. The CDR3 coding sequence is TGTGCCAGCAGCGACGACGGCACCGGGGCCGGGGAGCTGTTTTTT. Its translation is CASSDDGTGAGELFF.

This chain links TRBV11-2 with TRBJ2-3; no clear D. Per germline, CDR1 SGHAT and CDR2 FQNNGV. Trimming took off 1 base at V and 2 bases at J, with 4 bases between the two ends. This CDR3 comprises 13 residues. The CDR3 reads CASSLGNTDTQYF. CDR3 sequence (DNA): TGTGCCAGCAGCTTAGGTAACACAGATACGCAGTATTTT.

This clone was seen more than once but under ten times. The rearrangement joins TRBV7-2 to TRBJ2-7, with D unresolved. This CDR3 has 14 amino acids. Trimming pared 1 base from V and 1 base from J, leaving 8 bases between. Germline CDR1 and CDR2: SGHTA and FQGNSA. The CDR3 is CASSLVVTSYEQYF. The CDR3 DNA follows: TGTGCCAGCAGCTTAGTGGTCACTTCCTACGAGCAGTACTTC. Full variable domain (outside the CDR3, taken from reference TRBV7-2 and TRBJ2-7): GAGVSQSPSNKVTEKGKDVELRCDPISGHTALYWYRQSLGQGLEFLIYFQGNSAPDKSGLPSDRFSAERTGGSVSTLTIQRTQQEDSAVYLCASSLVVTSYEQYFGPGTRLTVT.

This chain uses TRBV6-5 with TRBJ1-1, with 7 bases identical to TRBD1. The CDR3 is made up of 14 amino acids. Trimming took 0 bases from V and 6 from J; bases not matched to a gene: 4. Per germline, CDR1 MNHEY and CDR2 SVGAGI. The CDR3 region has the DNA TGTGCCAGCAGTTACTCGACAGGGTTAGCTGAAGCTTTCTTT. Amino acids: CASSYSTGLAEAFF.

The CDR3 region is CASSQPERVQETQYF. For the CDR3, the DNA is TGTGCCAGCAGCCAACCCGAGCGGGTCCAAGAGACCCAGTACTTC. V usage is TRBV4-2 and J usage is TRBJ2-5; a weak D match, TRBD2 (6 bases). The CDR3 consists of 15 residues. V lost 2 bases and J lost 1, with 11 bases in between. The V gene's germline CDR1 is LGHNA and CDR2 YNFKEQ.

V and J are TRBV27 and TRBJ2-1, with TRBD2 identical over 11 bases. CDR1 and CDR2 from the germline V gene are MNHEY and SMNVEV (reference sequence). Trimming took 11 bases from V and 7 from J; bases not matched to a gene: 13. The CDR3 runs 15 residues. CDR3 in DNA: TGTGCCGGATCACACGGGACTAGCGGTACGAATGAGCAGTTCTTC. Translated, it gives CAGSHGTSGTNEQFF.